These T cell receptor beta chains were read from a single sample in a study of OX40 agonist ivuxolimab in advanced cancers. Profiling relied on immunoSEQ multiplex PCR, and the TCRdb table lists in-frame clones only, not all of them. The sample yields 30,000 to 45,000 clones, around 90% seen once. The specimen comprised CD4+ or CD8+ T cells sorted from blood, sampled in a trial of the OX40 agonist ivuxolimab. All receptors derive from an adult with an advanced solid tumor such as melanoma, head and neck, liver or kidney cancer. Each CDR3 is given with its conserved first and last residue. The D gene is left open where the match is weak. The size entry is marked missing in some rows and otherwise reads once, few, many or a size class.

NA	TRBD2	TRBV6-1	TRBJ2-1	TGTGCCAGCAGTGAAGCGGTTGTCTGGGGAGGGGCCGAGCAGTTCTTC	CASSEAVVWGGAEQFF
NA	NA	TRBV14	TRBJ2-2	TGTGCCAGCAGCCAAGATATCCGCGGAGCACCCGACACCGGGGAGCTGTTTTTT	CASSQDIRGAPDTGELFF
NA	TRBD2	TRBV6-1	TRBJ2-5	TGTGCCAGCAGTGAACTAGCGGGGAACCAAGAGACCCAGTACTTC	CASSELAGNQETQYF
NA	NA	TRBV7-9	TRBJ2-7	TGTGCCAGCAGCTTAACCTGGGGCGAGCAGTACTTC	CASSLTWGEQYF
NA	TRBD1	TRBV18	TRBJ2-7	TGTGCCAGCTCCGGGACAGGCGCCTACGAGCAGTACTTC	CASSGTGAYEQYF
NA	TRBD2	TRBV19	TRBJ2-1	TGTGCCAGTAGTATCCCTATAGCGGGAGGAGCCTACAATGAGCAGTTCTTC	CASSIPIAGGAYNEQFF
once	TRBD1	TRBV4-3	TRBJ2-5	TGCGCCAGCAGCCAAGAAATTTATGACGACAGGGAGTTTTTGGAGACCCAGTACTTC	CASSQEIYDDREFLETQYF
NA	NA	TRBV5-1	TRBJ2-7	TGCGCCAGCAGCTTGAACTCCTACGAGCAGTACTTC	CASSLNSYEQYF
NA	NA	TRBV5-5	TRBJ2-7	TGTGCCAGCAGCGCCAAAGCTACACTGTTCTACGAGCAGTACTTC	CASSAKATLFYEQYF
NA	NA	TRBV4-3	TRBJ2-7	TGCGCCAGCAGCCAAGTTGTAGGATACGAGCAGTACTTC	CASSQVVGYEQYF
NA	TRBD2	TRBV6-1	TRBJ2-7	TGTGCCAGCAGTGAGGGGACTACGTTGGAGCAGTACTTC	CASSEGTTLEQYF
few	TRBD1	TRBV15	TRBJ2-3	TGTGCCACCAGCAGAGACCTGGACAGGGGGCGATGGGATACGCAGTATTTT	CATSRDLDRGRWDTQYF
NA	NA	TRBV30	TRBJ2-1	TGTGCCTGGAGTGTGGGGGGAGGCGAGCAGTTCTTC	CAWSVGGGEQFF
NA	NA	TRBV13	TRBJ2-7	TGTGCCAGCGGGATTGGCTCCTACGAGCAGTACTTC	CASGIGSYEQYF
NA	NA	TRBV4-1	TRBJ2-3	TGCGCCAGCAGCCAAGCTTACTCGGGTACGCAGTATTTT	CASSQAYSGTQYF
NA	NA	TRBV28	TRBJ2-1	TGTGCCAGCAGTTTATTGGGTAGGGGTAATGAGCAGTTCTTC	CASSLLGRGNEQFF
NA	TRBD1	TRBV6-1	TRBJ2-7	TGTGCCAGTATATCGATAGGGGGCCCCTCCTACGAGCAGTACTTC	CASISIGGPSYEQYF
once	NA	TRBV6-6	TRBJ2-7	TGTGCCAGCTGGGACCACTCCTACGAGCAGTACTTC	CASWDHSYEQYF
NA	NA	TRBV6-5	TRBJ2-1	TGTGCCGTCTCCGACAATGAGCAGTTCTTC	CAVSDNEQFF
NA	NA	TRBV5-1	TRBJ2-4	TGCGCCAGCAGCTTGGAAGGGGCCCTTGCCAAAAACATTCAGTACTTC	CASSLEGALAKNIQYF
once	NA	TRBV28	TRBJ2-4	TGTGCCAGCAGTTTATCAGGGGAGGGCAAAAACATTCAGTACTTC	CASSLSGEGKNIQYF
NA	NA	TRBV5-6	TRBJ2-7	TGTGCCAGCAGCACCCCCTCGCGGGCCGTTTACGAGCAGTACTTC	CASSTPSRAVYEQYF
NA	NA	TRBV7-9	TRBJ1-4	TGTGCCAGCAGCTTAGACTATAGACATGCGGTTAATGAAAAACTGTTTTTT	CASSLDYRHAVNEKLFF
NA	NA	TRBV29-1	TRBJ1-2	TGCAGCGACCAGAACTATGGCTACACCTTC	CSDQNYGYTF
NA	NA	TRBV7-2	TRBJ1-1	TGTGCCAGCAGCTTATCGGCCCGTCTGAACACTGAAGCTTTCTTT	CASSLSARLNTEAFF
once	NA	TRBV11-2	TRBJ2-7	TGTGCCAGCAGCTTAGGTGTAGGGGGGGACTACGAGCAGTACTTC	CASSLGVGGDYEQYF
NA	NA	TRBV9	TRBJ1-2	TGTGCCAGCAGCGGGACGGATTACTATGGCTACACCTTC	CASSGTDYYGYTF
NA	TRBD1	TRBV2	TRBJ2-7	TGTGCCAGCAGTCGACCGGGACAGGAGTACGAGCAGTACTTC	CASSRPGQEYEQYF
NA	NA	TRBV28	TRBJ2-1	TGTGCCAGCAGTTTATCGACTGGACCCTACAATGAGCAGTTCTTC	CASSLSTGPYNEQFF
few	NA	TRBV27	TRBJ2-7	TGTGCCAGCAGTTTTGTGGCAGGGCCCGAGCAGTACTTC	CASSFVAGPEQYF
once	NA	TRBV27	TRBJ2-5	TGTGCCAGCAGCGTAAGGTTAGGGGATGGGACCCAGTACTTC	CASSVRLGDGTQYF
NA	NA	TRBV6-5	TRBJ2-2	TGTGCCAGCAGTTACGCGGGACGGCCGAACACCGGGGAGCTGTTTTTT	CASSYAGRPNTGELFF
NA	TRBD1	TRBV19	TRBJ2-7	TGTGCCAGCTCGACAGGGGGCCATTATGAGCAGTACTTC	CASSTGGHYEQYF
NA	TRBD1	TRBV2	TRBJ2-3	TGTGCCAGCAGCGATTCGACAGGGGGTGACCCAGATACGCAGTATTTT	CASSDSTGGDPDTQYF
NA	NA	TRBV6-1	TRBJ2-5	TGTGCCAGCAGTTATAGAGAGACCCAGTACTTC	CASSYRETQYF
NA	NA	TRBV4-2	TRBJ2-1	TGTGCCAGCAGCCAAGATATTACTTATGAGCAGTTCTTC	CASSQDITYEQFF
NA	NA	TRBV9	TRBJ2-1	TGTGCCAGCAGCGTAGCTGGCGTATCCTACAATGAGCAGTTCTTC	CASSVAGVSYNEQFF
NA	NA	TRBV6-6	TRBJ2-1	TGTGCCAGCAGTTACTTCCAGGGTGATCAGTTCTTC	CASSYFQGDQFF
NA	NA	TRBV7-9	TRBJ2-7	TGTGCCAGCAGCTTAATGAACAGCCACTCCTACGAGCAGTACTTC	CASSLMNSHSYEQYF
NA	TRBD1	TRBV27	TRBJ2-1	TGTGCCAGCAGTGCCCGACAGGGCCTATCGGATGAGCAGTTCTTC	CASSARQGLSDEQFF
NA	NA	TRBV30	TRBJ2-3	TGTGCCTGGGGGACTAGCACAGATACGCAGTATTTT	CAWGTSTDTQYF
NA	NA	TRBV19	TRBJ2-7	TGTGCCAGTAGTCTCGGACACATCTCCTACGAGCAGTACTTC	CASSLGHISYEQYF
NA	NA	TRBV27	TRBJ2-7	TGTGCCAGCAGTTTCGGCGCCGACACCTACGAGCAGTACTTC	CASSFGADTYEQYF
NA	NA	TRBV7-9	TRBJ2-5	TGTGCCAGCAGCCCATCCACTAAAGAGACCCAGTACTTC	CASSPSTKETQYF
NA	NA	TRBV4-1	TRBJ1-1	TGCGCCAGCAGCCAATCGGACGGTTACACTGAAGCTTTCTTT	CASSQSDGYTEAFF
NA	NA	TRBV28	TRBJ1-2	TGTGCCAGCAGTTTATCCGGGACCCCGGGTCTAAATGGCTACACCTTC	CASSLSGTPGLNGYTF
NA	NA	TRBV7-3	TRBJ2-1	TGTGCCAGCAGCGTCGGGAACTCCTACAATGAGCAGTTCTTC	CASSVGNSYNEQFF
NA	NA	TRBV27	TRBJ2-5	TGTGCCAGCAGTGTCGCAGGGCGGGAGACCCAGTACTTC	CASSVAGRETQYF
NA	TRBD1	TRBV19	TRBJ2-7	TGTGCCAGTAGCGGGACAGACTACGAGCAGTACTTC	CASSGTDYEQYF
once	TRBD1	TRBV30	TRBJ2-2	TGTGCCTGGAGTGTACCCCCGGGACAGGGGATCGGGGAGCTGTTTTTT	CAWSVPPGQGIGELFF
NA	TRBD1	TRBV9	TRBJ2-7	TGTGCCAGCAGCGTATCCGGGACAGGGGGCTCCGAGCAGTACTTC	CASSVSGTGGSEQYF
NA	NA	TRBV9	TRBJ2-4	TGTGCCAGCAGCGTAGATGAGGGAAAAAACATTCAGTACTTC	CASSVDEGKNIQYF
NA	NA	TRBV5-1	TRBJ2-4	TGCGCCAGCAGCGGTATCGGGGCCAAAAACATTCAGTACTTC	CASSGIGAKNIQYF